The 29 T cell receptor beta chains below come from one sample, sequenced in a study of Ad26.COV2.S vaccination and SARS-CoV-2 variants. Measured with immunoSEQ multiplex PCR; TCRdb has only the in-frame clones, and not every one. The table shows around 250,000 clones, with over 75% occurring only once. Treatment given: some 20 received Ad26.COV2.S at low or high dose, single or two shots; about 5 received placebo; per-sample allocation not given. Samples came from day 63 after the first vaccine or placebo injection. Specimen: peripheral blood, collected in a trial of Ad26.COV2.S vaccine versus placebo. The receptors were sampled from a person between 18 and 65 years old who received the Ad26.COV2.S COVID-19 vaccine or a placebo.

CDR3 amino acids: CAWEGQGGETQYF. Here the CDR3 DNA reads TGTGCCTGGGAGGGACAGGGGGGAGAGACCCAGTACTTC. The genes are TRBV30 and TRBJ2-5; 11 positions agree with TRBD1. Trimming at V came to 5 bases and at J to 4 bases, leaving 3 bases not matched to a gene. Germline V gene sequence: CDR1 GTSNPN, CDR2 SVGIG (reference sequence). The CDR3 is made up of 13 amino acids.

This chain uses TRBV7-2 with TRBJ2-5; the match to TRBD2 covers 7 bases. The V and J ends lost 3 bases and 5 bases, in that order; junction bases with no gene match: 9. This CDR3 is built from 15 residues. The germline V gene has CDR1 SGHTA and CDR2 FQGNSA. The CDR3 reads CASSFSRGVGETQYF. CDR3 bases: TGTGCCAGCAGCTTCTCCCGGGGGGTAGGGGAGACCCAGTACTTC.

This clone was seen once. The rearrangement links TRBV18 to TRBJ1-1; D is unresolved. Germline CDR1 is KGHSH and CDR2 is LQKENI. Trimming took off 2 bases at V and 3 bases at J, with 4 bases between the two ends. The CDR3 is made up of 12 amino acids. CDR3 sequence (DNA): TGTGCCAGCTCACCAGGGCACACTGAAGCTTTCTTT. It translates to CASSPGHTEAFF.

V is TRBV7-8 and J is TRBJ2-7; the D gene is possibly TRBD1 (6 bases). V lost 4 bases to trimming and J lost 4 bases, with 23 bases between them. Per germline, CDR1 SGHVS and CDR2 FQNEAQ. CDR3 size: 17 residues. The CDR3 loop reads CASSSGTSALSSYEQYF. Here the CDR3 DNA reads TGTGCCAGCAGCTCCGGGACATCCGCTCTCTCTAGTTACGAGCAGTACTTC.

This clone was seen once. The rearrangement uses TRBV4-1 and TRBJ2-5, with 9 positions matching TRBD1. The germline CDR1 and CDR2 sequences are MGHRA and YSYEKL. CDR3 size: 18 residues. Losses at the gene ends were 0 bases for V and 2 bases for J; bases not matched to a gene: 10. CDR3 in amino acids: CASSQDPSGTGFQETQYF. CDR3 nucleotides: TGCGCCAGCAGCCAAGATCCCAGCGGGACAGGGTTTCAAGAGACCCAGTACTTC.

The chain uses TRBV14 and TRBJ1-1; no definite D call. The CDR3 has 13 residues. In germline, CDR1 is SGHDN, CDR2 FVKESK. V lost 5 bases and J lost 4, with 11 bases in between. CDR3 loop: CASSFKLRTEAFF. In DNA form, the CDR3 reads TGTGCCAGCAGCTTTAAACTTCGCACTGAAGCTTTCTTT.

The rearrangement joins TRBV7-8 to TRBJ2-7; 9 positions agree with TRBD2. The CDR3 has 17 residues. The V and J ends lost 2 bases and 0 bases, in that order; junction bases with no gene match: 8. Germline CDR1 reads SGHVS; CDR2 reads FQNEAQ. The CDR3 DNA reads TGTGCCAGCAGCTTATTTGGCGGGGGGGCCGCCTCCTACGAGCAGTACTTC. Translation: CASSLFGGGAASYEQYF.

The CDR3 spells CASSVAVGHTDTQYF. The DNA of the CDR3 is TGTGCCAGCAGCGTAGCGGTAGGTCACACAGATACGCAGTATTTT. The rearrangement links TRBV9 to TRBJ2-3; D unclear. CDR1 and CDR2 (germline): SGDLS, YYNGEE. The CDR3 covers 15 residues. The germline V and J ends were trimmed by 0 bases and 2 bases, with 10 bases remaining between them. The whole variable domain, remainder taken from reference TRBV9 and TRBJ2-3, is DSGVTQTPKHLITATGQRVTLRCSPRSGDLSVYWYQQSLDQGLQFLIQYYNGEERAKGNILERFSAQQFPDLHSELNLSSLELGDSALYFCASSVAVGHTDTQYFGPGTRLTVL.

This clone showed up just once. This sequence joins TRBV28 and TRBJ1-5; D gene ambiguous. The CDR3 is 14 residues long. Trimming stripped 4 bases from V and 7 bases from J, with 14 bases between. Germline V lookup: CDR1 MDHEN, CDR2 SYDVKM. The CDR3 loop reads CASSSQRGGQPQHF. In DNA form, the CDR3 reads TGTGCCAGCAGTTCCCAGAGAGGAGGGCAGCCCCAGCATTTT.

The V and J genes are TRBV7-6 and TRBJ1-4, with D uncertain. CDR1 is SGHVS and CDR2 is FNYEAQ in the germline V gene. The CDR3 has 14 residues. V lost 5 bases and J lost 4, with 11 bases in between. CDR3 protein: CASSADGYNEKLFF. The CDR3 DNA is TGTGCCAGCAGCGCCGACGGATATAATGAAAAACTGTTTTTT.

This clone was picked up one time. V gene TRBV6-5 combines with J gene TRBJ1-1; the match to TRBD1 covers 9 bases. The CDR3 sequence is 13 residues long. Trimming removed 3 bases from V and 8 bases from J; junction bases left unmatched: 4. Germline CDR1 and CDR2: MNHEY and SVGAGI. The CDR3 nucleotides read TGTGCCAGCAGTTATCGGGGACAGGGAGAAGCTTTCTTT. Encoded protein: CASSYRGQGEAFF.

The chain has TRBV2 and TRBJ1-4; D perhaps matches TRBD1 (6 bases). V lost 6 bases, J lost 3 bases, and 11 bases lay in between. This CDR3 is 14 amino acids long. Germline loops: CDR1 SNHLY, CDR2 FYNNEI. CDR3 protein: CASRGAMANEKLFF. DNA for the CDR3: TGTGCCAGCAGGGGGGCCATGGCTAATGAAAAACTGTTTTTT.

The chain carries TRBV11-2 and TRBJ2-7, with no clear D. Germline CDR1 SGHAT, CDR2 FQNNGV. The CDR3 is made up of 13 amino acids. Trimming pared 6 bases from V and 5 bases from J, leaving 14 bases between. The CDR3 spells CASRSGWAHEQYF. CDR3 DNA: TGTGCCAGCAGGAGTGGGTGGGCTCACGAGCAGTACTTC.

There are a few counts of this clone. This chain uses TRBV6-4 with TRBJ2-7, with D perhaps TRBD1 (5 bases). This CDR3 has 14 amino acids. V was cut by 4 bases and J by 0 bases, with 10 bases left in between. Germline V gives CDR1 MRHNA, CDR2 SNTAGT. For the CDR3, the DNA is TGTGCCAGCAGTGGCCAGGGCTCCTCCTACGAGCAGTACTTC. Translated, it gives CASSGQGSSYEQYF.

The V call is TRBV4-2, the J call TRBJ2-6; D might be TRBD1 (5 bases). V was trimmed by 5 bases and J by 0 bases, leaving 17 bases between them. Per the germline V gene, CDR1 is LGHNA and CDR2 is YNFKEQ. CDR3 size: 18 residues. DNA for the CDR3: TGTGCCAGCAGCTACGCAGGGCCCCTACTCTCTGGGGCCAACGTCCTGACTTTC. This codes for CASSYAGPLLSGANVLTF.

The CDR3: CAIGGTDQGETQYF. CDR3 sequence (DNA): TGTGCCATCGGGGGTACGGACCAGGGAGAGACCCAGTACTTC. The chain is built from TRBV10-3 and TRBJ2-5; D possibly matches TRBD1 or TRBD2 (5 bases each). Trimming stripped 8 bases from V and 4 bases from J, with 17 bases between. The CDR3 length is 14 residues. From germline, CDR1 is ENHRY and CDR2 SYGVKD.

V gene TRBV18 combines with J gene TRBJ1-2, with D possibly TRBD1 on 5 matching bases. Trimming shortened V by 3 bases and J by 6 bases, and 20 bases separated the two germline ends. Germline V gene data show CDR1 as KGHSH and CDR2 as LQKENI. The CDR3 has 16 amino acids. CDR3 in DNA: TGTGCCAGCTCACCCCCCTCGGGCAGGGTAGCGGATGGCTACACCTTC. Translation: CASSPPSGRVADGYTF.

To note about this clone: The same CDR3 also results from other DNA sequences found in this sample. The rearrangement joins TRBV18 to TRBJ1-2; D not resolved. This CDR3 has 13 amino acids. Germline values: CDR1 KGHSH, CDR2 LQKENI. V was pared by 3 bases and J by 3 bases, with 8 bases between. CDR3: CASSPDRDYGYTF. CDR3 DNA sequence: TGTGCCAGCTCACCGGATAGAGACTATGGCTACACCTTC.

This clone was detected once. The chain links TRBV19 to TRBJ1-6; D might be TRBD1 (6 bases). V lost 4 bases to trimming and J lost 10 bases, with 14 bases between them. The germline V gene encodes CDR1 LNHDA and CDR2 SQIVND (reference sequence). This CDR3 contains 14 residues. CDR3 residues: CASSTQTGNSPLHF. CDR3 DNA sequence: TGTGCCAGTAGTACCCAGACAGGAAACTCACCCCTCCACTTT.

The chain joins TRBV12-3 or TRBV12-4 to TRBJ2-3, with D unclear. The CDR3 runs 11 residues. V was shortened by 6 bases and J by 10 bases, with 11 bases between the two germline ends. As DNA, the CDR3 is TGTGCCAGCAGCCCCGGTTGGGCGCAGTATTTT. This codes for CASSPGWAQYF.

The J gene is TRBJ1-1, the V gene TRBV25-1; tentatively, D is TRBD1 (5 bases). Looked up from germline, CDR1 is MGHDK and CDR2 is SYGVNS. This CDR3 has 14 residues. Trimming cost V 0 bases and J 4 bases, with 9 bases left between them. CDR3 sequence (DNA): TGTGCCAGCAGTGAATATGGGGGAAGCACTGAAGCTTTCTTT. Protein sequence: CASSEYGGSTEAFF.

V gene TRBV5-1 combines with J gene TRBJ2-7; 7 bases agree with TRBD1. With V trimmed by 2 bases and J by 7 bases, 9 bases remained unmatched. The CDR3 runs to 14 residues. Per the germline V gene, CDR1 is SGHRS and CDR2 is YFSETQ. This CDR3 reads CASSFTGDPREQYF. CDR3 in DNA: TGCGCCAGCAGCTTTACAGGGGATCCACGGGAGCAGTACTTC.

The rearrangement uses TRBV6-5 and TRBJ1-2; D ambiguous. The V end was cut by 6 bases, the J end by 3 bases, with 14 bases between. Germline values: CDR1 MNHEY, CDR2 SVGAGI. CDR3 size: 14 residues. This CDR3 reads CASRSISLYYGYTF. In DNA form, the CDR3 reads TGTGCCAGCAGATCAATAAGTTTGTACTATGGCTACACCTTC.

This chain uses TRBV5-1 with TRBJ2-1; TRBD2 matches 10 bases. Germline CDR1 is SGHRS and CDR2 is YFSETQ. The CDR3 is 15 residues long. The V gene end was trimmed by 0 bases and the J gene end by 7 bases; junction bases not matched to a gene: 4. The CDR3 loop reads CASSLVAGGFNEQFF. DNA for the CDR3: TGCGCCAGCAGCTTGGTAGCGGGAGGCTTTAATGAGCAGTTCTTC.

The chain links TRBV6-5 to TRBJ1-5; D is unclear. Trimming cost V 5 bases and J 5 bases, with 16 bases left between them. CDR3 length: 15 residues. Germline V gene lookup returns CDR1 MNHEY and CDR2 SVGAGI. The CDR3 nucleotides read TGTGCCAGCAGTACATCCGGACGGAACGATCAGCCCCAGCATTTT. It is translated as CASSTSGRNDQPQHF.

The chain links TRBV7-2 to TRBJ1-2; no definite D call. Germline V CDR1 and CDR2: SGHTA, FQGNSA. The CDR3 has 12 amino acids. Trimming pared 1 base from V and 13 bases from J, leaving 13 bases between. CDR3 sequence (DNA): TGTGCCAGCAGCTTAGTGGCAGTCTCCCCCACCTTC. Its protein is CASSLVAVSPTF.

The V and J genes are TRBV19 and TRBJ2-2, with 9 bases fitting TRBD1. The V segment lost 6 bases and the J segment 6 bases; nucleotides outside the gene matches: 11. The CDR3 extends over 16 amino acids. Germline V CDR1 and CDR2: LNHDA, SQIVND (reference sequence). The chain's CDR3 is CASSTGTGTNPGELFF. The DNA for the CDR3 is TGTGCCAGTAGCACCGGGACAGGGACGAATCCCGGGGAGCTGTTTTTT. The variable domain in full, completed from reference TRBV19 and TRBJ2-2, reads DGGITQSPKYLFRKEGQNVTLSCEQNLNHDAMYWYRQDPGQGLRLIYYSQIVNDFQKGDIAEGYSVSREKKESFPLTVTSAQKNPTAFYLCASSTGTGTNPGELFFGEGSRLTVL.

The rearrangement joins TRBV10-3 to TRBJ2-7, with D possibly matching TRBD1 (6 bases). Germline lookup yields CDR1 ENHRY and CDR2 SYGVKD. V was pared by 1 base and J by 2 bases, with 9 bases between. The CDR3 covers 14 residues. The CDR3 DNA is TGTGCCATCAGTGAGTTAGACAGGACCTACGAGCAGTACTTC. Protein: CAISELDRTYEQYF.

This sequence joins TRBV13 and TRBJ2-1; D may match TRBD1 or TRBD2 (5 bases each). Germline V CDR1 and CDR2: PRHDT, FYEKMQ (reference sequence). The CDR3 runs to 14 residues. Trimming removed 3 bases from V and 8 bases from J, with 14 bases in between. The CDR3, as DNA: TGTGCCAGCAGCTTTGGGGGAAGGGCTCATGAGCAGTTCTTC. Its protein is CASSFGGRAHEQFF. The full variable domain, in which reference TRBV13 and TRBJ2-1 provide the parts outside the CDR3, is AAGVIQSPRHLIKEKRETATLKCYPIPRHDTVYWYQQGPGQDPQFLISFYEKMQSDKGSIPDRFSAQQFSDYHSELNMSSLELGDSALYFCASSFGGRAHEQFFGPGTRLTVL.